The 29 T cell receptor beta chains below all came from one sample that was sequenced in a study of shared clonotypes between healthy human individuals. TCRdb's copy holds only in-frame clones and misses some; the assay was immunoSEQ multiplex PCR. The sample records about 2.3 million clones, roughly 93% being singletons. The sample taken for sequencing was naive CD4+ T cells from PBMCs. Subset of the sample: CD45RA+ positively selected. The receptor set was obtained from a man between 18 and 29 years old in good health. Some clones in this sample may be carry-over from other donors' samples.

The chain has TRBV18 and TRBJ2-7; D may be TRBD2 (6 bases). The CDR3 has 16 amino acids. Germline CDR1 reads KGHSH; CDR2 reads LQKENI. V was pared by 0 bases and J by 6 bases, with 18 bases between. The CDR3 DNA reads as TGTGCCAGCTCACCACCGGAGGGACGGCCCTTTGCCGAGCAGTACTTC. Its translation: CASSPPEGRPFAEQYF.

J is TRBJ1-3 and V is TRBV11-2, with TRBD1 as a possible D gene (6 bases). The CDR3 length is 14 residues. V was clipped by 5 bases and J by 0 bases, with 8 bases between them. Per the germline V gene, CDR1 is SGHAT and CDR2 is FQNNGV. This CDR3 reads CASSRQVSGNTIYF. Written as DNA, the CDR3 is TGTGCCAGCAGCCGACAGGTCTCTGGAAACACCATATATTTT.

V is TRBV2 and J is TRBJ2-6; D remains ambiguous. CDR1 is SNHLY and CDR2 is FYNNEI in the germline V gene. Trimming left V 7 bases short and J 0 bases short, with 4 bases between. This CDR3 contains 13 residues. This chain's CDR3 is CASTTSGANVLTF. The CDR3 nucleotides are TGTGCCAGCACTACCTCTGGGGCCAACGTCCTGACTTTC.

The table lists this clone with a few counts. The chain combines TRBV5-1 with TRBJ1-1; tentative D call: TRBD1 (5 bases). The V end was cut by 2 bases, the J end by 3 bases, with 11 bases between. Looked up from germline, CDR1 is SGHRS and CDR2 is YFSETQ. The CDR3 is 14 amino acids. This CDR3 is CASSFSGQDTEAFF. The CDR3 DNA reads as TGCGCCAGCAGCTTCTCGGGGCAAGACACTGAAGCTTTCTTT.

This rearrangement joins TRBV7-9 to TRBJ2-1; 12 nucleotides line up with TRBD2. Trimming cost V 4 bases and J 4 bases; bases outside gene matches: 2. The CDR3 runs 15 residues. Germline loops: CDR1 SEHNR, CDR2 FQNEAQ (reference sequence). The chain's CDR3 is CASSSTSGRYNEQFF. The CDR3 DNA sequence: TGTGCCAGCAGCTCCACTAGCGGGAGGTACAATGAGCAGTTCTTC. The full variable domain, rest sourced from reference TRBV7-9 and TRBJ2-1, is DTGVSQNPRHKITKRGQNVTFRCDPISEHNRLYWYRQTLGQGPEFLTYFQNEAQLEKSRLLSDRFSAERPKGSFSTLEIQRTEQGDSAMYLCASSSTSGRYNEQFFGPGTRLTVL.

The CDR3 here is CASSLGILGTRYQETQYF. Here the CDR3 DNA reads TGTGCCAGCAGCTTAGGAATTTTGGGGACTAGGTATCAAGAGACCCAGTACTTC. V gene TRBV11-2 combines with J gene TRBJ2-5; 8 nucleotides agree with TRBD2. CDR1 and CDR2 from the germline V gene are SGHAT and FQNNGV. V shed 1 base, J shed 2 bases, and the junction held 12 bases outside the gene matches. This CDR3 comprises 18 residues.

The chain links TRBV7-3 to TRBJ1-2; the match to TRBD1 covers 8 bases. This CDR3 spans 13 amino acids. The germline V gene has CDR1 SGHTA and CDR2 FQGTGA. The trim removed 6 bases at V and 5 bases at J, leaving 5 bases unmatched. The CDR3 region has the DNA TGTGCCAGCAGAACGACAGGGGTATATGGCTACACCTTC. This codes for CASRTTGVYGYTF. Together with reference TRBV7-3 and TRBJ1-2, the CDR3 gives the full variable domain: GAGVSQTPSNKVTEKGKYVELRCDPISGHTALYWYRQSLGQGPEFLIYFQGTGAADDSGLPNDRFFAVRPEGSVSTLKIQRTERGDSAVYLCASRTTGVYGYTFGSGTRLTVV.

The V and J genes are TRBV4-1 and TRBJ2-2; 12 nucleotides agree with TRBD2. The trim removed 1 base at V and 3 bases at J, leaving 3 bases unmatched. This CDR3 comprises 17 residues. The germline CDR1 and CDR2 sequences are MGHRA and YSYEKL. In nucleotides, the CDR3 is TGCGCCAGCAGCCAAGCACTAGCGGGAGGTTACACCGGGGAGCTGTTTTTT. Its translation is CASSQALAGGYTGELFF.

The rearrangement uses TRBV15 and TRBJ1-5; 9 nucleotides line up with TRBD1. The CDR3 sequence is 14 residues long. The trim removed 3 bases at V and 10 bases at J, leaving 7 bases unmatched. Germline V gene sequence: CDR1 LNHNV, CDR2 YYDKDF (reference sequence). The CDR3 sequence: CATSRRDRDSPQHF. In DNA, the CDR3 is TGTGCCACCAGCAGGAGGGACAGGGATTCCCCCCAGCATTTT.

The rearrangement links TRBV30 to TRBJ2-6; D is perhaps TRBD2 (6 bases). This CDR3 is built from 17 residues. Trimming removed 0 bases from V and 2 bases from J, with 14 bases in between. Germline V gene data show CDR1 as GTSNPN and CDR2 as SVGIG (reference sequence). CDR3 residues: CAWSVLGGPTGANVLTF. As DNA, the CDR3 is TGTGCCTGGAGTGTACTCGGAGGGCCGACTGGGGCCAACGTCCTGACTTTC. The complete variable domain, with remaining parts taken from reference TRBV30 and TRBJ2-6, reads SQTIHQWPATLVQPVGSPLSLECTVEGTSNPNLYWYRQAAGRGLQLLFYSVGIGQISSEVPQNLSASRPQDRQFILSSKKLLLSDSGFYLCAWSVLGGPTGANVLTFGAGSRLTVL.

The chain recombines TRBV30 with TRBJ2-7; TRBD1 matches 8 bases. Germline assignment: CDR1 GTSNPN and CDR2 SVGIG (reference sequence). The V gene end was trimmed by 3 bases and the J gene end by 3 bases; junction bases not matched to a gene: 13. The CDR3 runs to 16 residues. CDR3 sequence reads: CAWRPTGTGVYYEQYF. DNA for the CDR3: TGTGCCTGGAGGCCAACCGGGACAGGTGTTTACTACGAGCAGTACTTC. Using reference TRBV30 and TRBJ2-7 for the parts outside the CDR3, the full variable domain is SQTIHQWPATLVQPVGSPLSLECTVEGTSNPNLYWYRQAAGRGLQLLFYSVGIGQISSEVPQNLSASRPQDRQFILSSKKLLLSDSGFYLCAWRPTGTGVYYEQYFGPGTRLTVT.

This clone appeared a single time. The gene calls are TRBV4-2 and TRBJ2-7, with 10 bases aligning to TRBD2. The CDR3 spans 17 residues. The germline CDR1 and CDR2 sequences are LGHNA and YNFKEQ. V shed 2 bases and J 1 base; nucleotides not matched to a gene: 8. Here the CDR3 DNA reads TGTGCCAGCAGCCAAATAACCGGACTAGCGGAGTCCTACGAGCAGTACTTC. Its protein is CASSQITGLAESYEQYF.

The chain uses TRBV19 and TRBJ1-2, with unresolved D. The CDR3 length is 17 residues. Germline V lookup: CDR1 LNHDA, CDR2 SQIVND (reference sequence). V shed 3 bases and J shed 7 bases, with 24 bases lying between them. CDR3 DNA: TGTGCCAGTAGTATTGTAAAATCGGGCAAGGGTATGACTGGCTACACCTTC. Protein: CASSIVKSGKGMTGYTF.

The chain carries TRBV5-4 and TRBJ2-3; 8 bases line up with TRBD1. CDR1 and CDR2 from the germline V gene are SGHNT and YYREEE (reference sequence). Trimming removed 3 bases from V and 6 bases from J; junction bases left unmatched: 9. The CDR3 is 15 amino acids. DNA of the CDR3: TGTGCCAGCAGCTCACGGACAGGGTTATTGGATACGCAGTATTTT. Protein product: CASSSRTGLLDTQYF.

The chain uses TRBV7-2 and TRBJ2-1; unclear D gene. The V end lost 6 bases, the J end lost 5 bases, and 11 bases lay between the germline ends. Germline CDR1 SGHTA, CDR2 FQGNSA. There are 13 residues in the CDR3. CDR3 bases: TGTGCCAGCAGTATGCAGAGGAACAATGAGCAGTTCTTC. This encodes CASSMQRNNEQFF.

V usage is TRBV19 and J usage is TRBJ1-5, with 8 bases that match TRBD1. The CDR3 totals 13 residues. V was pared by 3 bases and J by 6 bases, with 1 base of the junction left unmatched. The V gene's germline CDR1 is LNHDA and CDR2 SQIVND (reference sequence). This chain's CDR3 is CASSMQGAQPQHF. CDR3 DNA sequence: TGTGCCAGTAGTATGCAGGGGGCTCAGCCCCAGCATTTT.

V usage is TRBV6-5 and J usage is TRBJ2-2; 8 bases are shared with TRBD1. CDR3 length: 15 amino acids. Germline values: CDR1 MNHEY, CDR2 SVGAGI. J was trimmed by 2 bases and V by 6 bases; bases with no gene match: 5. The CDR3 reads CASSLQGANTGELFF. CDR3 bases: TGTGCCAGCAGCCTCCAGGGGGCCAACACCGGGGAGCTGTTTTTT.

The chain combines TRBV6-5 with TRBJ2-5; D call uncertain. V was trimmed by 6 bases and J by 5 bases, leaving 10 bases between them. CDR3 length: 12 residues. CDR1 is MNHEY, CDR2 SVGAGI, per germline. The DNA for the CDR3 is TGTGCCAGCAGGCAAACTTCGGAGACCCAGTACTTC. Translation gives CASRQTSETQYF.

This chain connects TRBV11-2 to TRBJ2-7, with unresolved D. With 3 bases removed from V and 1 base from J, the gap between germline ends came to 7 bases. CDR1 and CDR2 from the germline V gene are SGHAT and FQNNGV. This CDR3 spans 13 amino acids. The DNA for the CDR3 is TGTGCCAGCAGCTTTGTGCTGTCCTACGAGCAGTACTTC. It is translated as CASSFVLSYEQYF.

J is TRBJ2-7 and V is TRBV11-2; TRBD2 aligns across 9 bases. Germline assignment: CDR1 SGHAT and CDR2 FQNNGV. This CDR3 is 14 amino acids long. Unmatched junction bases numbered 6, after V lost 3 bases and J lost 6 bases. The CDR3 sequence: CASSFVAGVFEQYF. The CDR3 region has the DNA TGTGCCAGCAGCTTTGTAGCGGGAGTATTCGAGCAGTACTTC.

V is TRBV28 and J is TRBJ1-3, with D possibly TRBD1 on 5 matching bases. The CDR3 length is 17 residues. Germline lookup yields CDR1 MDHEN and CDR2 SYDVKM. The ends were cut back, 1 base at V and 0 bases at J, with 13 bases in the middle. This CDR3 reads CASSLSPTASSGNTIYF. The CDR3 DNA reads TGTGCCAGCAGTTTATCTCCGACAGCTTCCTCTGGAAACACCATATATTTT.

The chain has TRBV27 and TRBJ2-7, with 10 positions matching TRBD1. The germline gives CDR1 MNHEY, CDR2 SMNVEV (reference sequence). This CDR3 comprises 13 residues. The junction had 8 bases not matched to a gene; V was cut back by 8 bases and J by 7 bases. CDR3: CASARQGAREQYF. The CDR3 bases are TGTGCCAGCGCCCGACAGGGGGCGCGAGAGCAGTACTTC.

The chain recombines TRBV28 with TRBJ1-2; D uncertain. Germline lookup yields CDR1 MDHEN and CDR2 SYDVKM. V dropped 5 bases and J dropped 2 bases, with 9 bases sitting between them. CDR3 size: 13 residues. The CDR3 nucleotides are TGTGCCAGCAGTGGTCGCCTGAACTATGGCTACACCTTC. Translating it yields CASSGRLNYGYTF.

Details on this clone: This sample includes further DNA sequences coding for the same CDR3. This chain uses TRBV6-5 with TRBJ1-3; D gene unclear. CDR1 MNHEY and CDR2 SVGAGI come from the germline V gene. V was clipped by 0 bases and J by 4 bases, with 7 bases between them. The CDR3 spans 14 residues. CDR3 sequence: CASSYSRAGNTIYF. Here the CDR3 DNA reads TGTGCCAGCAGTTACTCCCGAGCGGGAAACACCATATATTTT.

This clone was seen a single time. This chain joins TRBV11-2 and TRBJ2-5; 16 nucleotides match TRBD2. CDR3 size: 19 residues. Germline V gene sequence: CDR1 SGHAT, CDR2 FQNNGV. With V trimmed by 1 base and J by 8 bases, 13 bases remained unmatched. CDR3 in DNA: TGTGCCAGCAGCTTAGGTCCCCGAGGGACTAGCGGGAGGGCCTTAACCCAGTACTTC. Its translation: CASSLGPRGTSGRALTQYF.

The rearrangement joins TRBV14 to TRBJ2-6, with 7 bases aligning to TRBD2. V dropped 2 bases and J dropped 0; count of bases not matched to a gene: 10. Per germline, CDR1 SGHDN and CDR2 FVKESK. This CDR3 spans 19 amino acids. CDR3 loop: CASSQHISGLNSGANVLTF. As DNA, the CDR3 is TGTGCCAGCAGCCAACACATTAGCGGGTTGAACTCTGGGGCCAACGTCCTGACTTTC.

The genes are TRBV28 and TRBJ2-7; 10 nucleotides match TRBD1. Trimming removed 7 bases from V and 5 bases from J; junction bases left unmatched: 11. The V gene's germline CDR1 is MDHEN and CDR2 SYDVKM. This CDR3 spans 15 amino acids. The CDR3 reads CASIGGQGVPHEQYF. In DNA, the CDR3 is TGTGCCAGCATTGGCGGACAGGGGGTACCTCACGAGCAGTACTTC. The full variable domain, its missing parts supplied by reference TRBV28 and TRBJ2-7, is DVKVTQSSRYLVKRTGEKVFLECVQDMDHENMFWYRQDPGLGLRLIYFSYDVKMKEKGDIPEGYSVSREKKERFSLILESASTNQTSMYLCASIGGQGVPHEQYFGPGTRLTVT.

This chain links TRBV19 with TRBJ2-2, with D unresolved. V lost 9 bases to trimming and J lost 0 bases, with 8 bases between them. Germline CDR1 and CDR2: LNHDA and SQIVND (reference sequence). The CDR3 totals 13 residues. Here the CDR3 reads CASLDPNTGELFF. DNA of the CDR3: TGTGCCAGCCTCGATCCGAACACCGGGGAGCTGTTTTTT.

The chain is built from TRBV10-1 and TRBJ2-5; 12 bases map to TRBD2. Germline loops: CDR1 WNHNN, CDR2 SYGVQD (reference sequence). After removal of 5 bases from V and 4 bases from J, the junction contained 8 bases not matched to a gene. The CDR3 loop spans 16 amino acids. As DNA, the CDR3 is TGCGCCAGCAGTCCCGGGACTAGCGGGCTTGGAGAGACCCAGTACTTC. It translates to CASSPGTSGLGETQYF.